The 27 T cell receptor beta chains below come from one sample, sequenced in a study of response to subunit inactivated influenza vaccine. TCRdb independently ran MiXCR on the RT-PCR reads; one entry per CDR3 protein. The profile shows roughly 180,000 distinct CDR3 sequences, about 9.3% of them singletons. The sample in question was non-naive T cells sorted from PBMCs, obtained on the day of vaccination. These TCRs come from a man aged 50 to 59 who received an inactivated influenza vaccine.

V is TRBV2 and J is TRBJ1-5; no reliable D call. This CDR3 is 14 amino acids long. V lost 6 bases and J lost 9, with 18 bases in between. Germline V CDR1 and CDR2: SNHLY, FYNNEI. The CDR3 DNA follows: TGTGCCAGCAGGCCGACGGCCTCCATCGGGCCCCAGCATTTT. This sequence encodes CASRPTASIGPQHF. Looking up the rest from reference TRBV2 and TRBJ1-5 gives the full variable domain: EPEVTQTPSHQVTQMGQEVILRCVPISNHLYFYWYRQILGQKVEFLVSFYNNEISEKSEIFDDQFSVERPDGSNFTLKIRSTKLEDSAMYFCASRPTASIGPQHFGDGTRLSIL.

The chain joins TRBV12-3 or TRBV12-4 to TRBJ2-7; D is ambiguous. The CDR3 length is 12 residues. V was shortened by 6 bases and J by 6 bases, with 12 bases between the two germline ends. The CDR3 DNA reads as TGTGCCAGCAGGACTCCCCCGGGCGAGCAGTACTTC. It translates to CASRTPPGEQYF.

This clonotype was seen a few times. V and J are TRBV9 and TRBJ1-2, with D maybe TRBD1 (5 bases). Per germline, CDR1 SGDLS and CDR2 YYNGEE. This CDR3 comprises 14 residues. The V end lost 0 bases, the J end lost 5 bases, and 11 bases lay between the germline ends. The CDR3 DNA reads as TGTGCCAGCAGCGTAGGGCAGGGATGGTATGGCTACACCTTC. Translating it yields CASSVGQGWYGYTF.

This clonotype was recorded many times. V usage is TRBV6-2 or TRBV6-3 and J usage is TRBJ2-3; no clear D. V lost 6 bases, J lost 2 bases, and 6 bases lay in between. Germline lookup yields CDR1 MNHEY and CDR2 SVGEGT. The CDR3 is made up of 12 amino acids. CDR3 loop: CASSFITDTQYF. CDR3 nucleotide sequence: TGTGCCAGCAGCTTCATCACAGATACGCAGTATTTT.

This clonotype was counted ten times or more. This chain uses TRBV5-1 with TRBJ1-2; D may be TRBD1 (5 bases). This CDR3 has 16 amino acids. The germline V gene has CDR1 SGHRS and CDR2 YFSETQ. V was shortened by 3 bases and J by 8 bases, with 23 bases between the two germline ends. This CDR3 is CASSYQTGTQMGGYTF. The CDR3 DNA reads TGCGCCAGCAGCTATCAGACCGGGACTCAAATGGGGGGCTACACCTTC. The full variable domain, with the rest looked up from reference TRBV5-1 and TRBJ1-2, is KAGVTQTPRYLIKTRGQQVTLSCSPISGHRSVSWYQQTPGQGLQFLFEYFSETQRNKGNFPGRFSGRQFSNSRSEMNVSTLELGDSALYLCASSYQTGTQMGGYTFGSGTRLTVV.

This clonotype was observed many times. This chain joins TRBV20-1 and TRBJ2-3; 7 bases align to TRBD2. The CDR3 totals 17 residues. Germline loops: CDR1 DFQATT, CDR2 SNEGSKA (reference sequence). With 2 bases clipped from V and 1 base from J, the junction kept 12 bases outside the gene matches. In DNA form, the CDR3 reads TGCAGTGCTAGAAGTCCCACTAGCGTTCGCGGCACAGATACGCAGTATTTT. It specifies CSARSPTSVRGTDTQYF.

This clonotype was observed a few times. This chain uses TRBV2 with TRBJ1-5, with D perhaps TRBD1 (6 bases). Germline V lookup: CDR1 SNHLY, CDR2 FYNNEI. The CDR3 contains 19 residues. V shed 1 base and J shed 6 bases, with 25 bases lying between them. CDR3 coding DNA: TGTGCCAGCAGTGAAGGGATGAGGGCTCGGGGGGCTACGGGTCAGCCCCAGCATTTT. Translation: CASSEGMRARGATGQPQHF.

This clonotype was observed a single time. A much larger clone differs by one base, so this may be a read error. The chain couples TRBV20-1 to TRBJ2-1; D ambiguous. This CDR3 region has 14 residues. CDR1 DFQATT and CDR2 SNEGSKA come from the germline V gene (reference sequence). V was cut by 3 bases and J by 7 bases, with 16 bases left in between. This CDR3 reads CSASHYGPGNEQFF. Written as DNA, the CDR3 is TGCAGTGCTAGTCACTACGGCCCTGGGAATGAGCAGTTCTTC.

The sample holds many counts of this clonotype. The V call is TRBV12-3 or TRBV12-4, the J call TRBJ1-2; 10 bases fit TRBD1. This CDR3 spans 17 amino acids. The J segment lost 3 bases and the V segment lost 5 bases, leaving 12 bases of the junction unmatched. CDR3 nucleotide sequence: TGTGCCAGCAGTATGAATGCGGGACAGGGGATCCACTATGGCTACACCTTC. Translating gives CASSMNAGQGIHYGYTF.

This clonotype was detected only a few times. The rearrangement links TRBV4-3 to TRBJ1-1; 7 nucleotides agree with TRBD1. The germline CDR1 and CDR2 sequences are LGHNA and YSLEER. The ends lost 7 bases at V and 1 base at J; junction bases unmatched: 6. The CDR3 is made up of 14 amino acids. Written as DNA, the CDR3 is TGCGCCAGCAAGAAAGACAGGGCGAACACTGAAGCTTTCTTT. Its translation: CASKKDRANTEAFF.

This clonotype was recorded a few times. CDR3 nucleotide sequence: TGCGCCAGCAGCTTGCAGGAGGGCCTTCTGGAGACCCAGTACTTC. This encodes CASSLQEGLLETQYF. This chain links TRBV5-1 with TRBJ2-5, with a possible D match to TRBD2 (6 bases). Deletions cut 1 base from V and 5 bases from J, with 15 bases between. In germline, CDR1 is SGHRS, CDR2 YFSETQ. The CDR3 runs 15 residues.

This rearrangement joins TRBV10-3 to TRBJ2-3, with a tentative D call TRBD1 (6 bases). V dropped 6 bases and J dropped 1 base, with 11 bases sitting between them. CDR1 and CDR2 (germline): ENHRY, SYGVKD. The CDR3 has 14 residues. The CDR3 region is CAISDYRGTDTQYF. DNA for the CDR3: TGTGCCATCAGCGACTACAGGGGCACAGATACGCAGTATTTT.

This clonotype turned up a few times. This rearrangement joins TRBV20-1 to TRBJ2-5; TRBD2 matches at 9 bases. Germline CDR1 DFQATT, CDR2 SNEGSKA (reference sequence). The V and J ends lost 3 bases and 4 bases, in that order; junction bases with no gene match: 6. CDR3 length: 14 residues. The CDR3 is CSASQGGRGETQYF. The CDR3 bases are TGCAGTGCTAGTCAGGGCGGGAGGGGAGAGACCCAGTACTTC.

This clonotype was seen repeatedly, ten times or more. The chain is built from TRBV29-1 and TRBJ2-1; 12 nucleotides match TRBD2. Germline V gene sequence: CDR1 SQVTM, CDR2 ANQGSEA. The CDR3 runs 17 residues. V lost 0 bases and J lost 2; bases outside the gene matches: 5. The CDR3 loop reads CSVEDPRLAGAYNEQFF. The CDR3 DNA sequence: TGCAGCGTTGAAGACCCCCGACTAGCGGGAGCCTACAATGAGCAGTTCTTC.

Ten or more counts support this clonotype. V gene TRBV4-2 combines with J gene TRBJ2-7; D is undetermined. The V end was cut by 1 base, the J end by 0 bases, with 4 bases between. In germline, CDR1 is LGHNA, CDR2 YNFKEQ. There are 13 residues in the CDR3. The CDR3 sequence is CASSQGFSYEQYF. The CDR3 DNA is TGTGCCAGCAGCCAAGGGTTCTCCTACGAGCAGTACTTC.

This clonotype was picked up many times. The rearrangement links TRBV28 to TRBJ2-3, with D maybe TRBD2 (5 bases). The V end was cut by 8 bases, the J end by 0 bases, with 15 bases between. The CDR3 is made up of 15 amino acids. Germline CDR1 is MDHEN and CDR2 is SYDVKM. CDR3 in DNA: TGTGCCAGCGAGGGCCACGCCCTTAGCACAGATACGCAGTATTTT. It encodes CASEGHALSTDTQYF.

This clonotype showed up just a few times. The chain couples TRBV7-2 to TRBJ1-2, with TRBD1 as a possible D gene (5 bases). The CDR3 covers 13 residues. Germline V gene data show CDR1 as SGHTA and CDR2 as FQGNSA. Deletions cut 5 bases from V and 3 bases from J, with 10 bases between. CDR3 in amino acids: CASSEGKHYGYTF. DNA for the CDR3: TGTGCCAGCAGCGAGGGGAAGCACTATGGCTACACCTTC.

This clonotype was found many times. The chain is built from TRBV20-1 and TRBJ2-3; 13 bases agree with TRBD2. CDR3 length: 15 residues. The trim removed 6 bases at V and 6 bases at J, leaving 9 bases unmatched. Germline V gene lookup returns CDR1 DFQATT and CDR2 SNEGSKA (reference sequence). The CDR3 reads CSASRTSGRSDTQYF. The CDR3 DNA follows: TGCAGTGCCAGTAGGACTAGCGGGAGATCGGATACGCAGTATTTT.

The rearrangement joins TRBV6-2 or TRBV6-3 to TRBJ1-2; D remains ambiguous. Looked up from germline, CDR1 is MNHEY and CDR2 is SVGEGT. Trimming left V 4 bases short and J 4 bases short, with 10 bases between. This CDR3 is 13 amino acids long. The CDR3 spells CASSLARLYGYTF. In DNA, the CDR3 is TGTGCCAGCAGTTTAGCCAGACTCTATGGCTACACCTTC.

This clonotype was seen repeatedly, ten times or more. The J gene is TRBJ2-7, the V gene TRBV12-3 or TRBV12-4; 8 bases agree with TRBD2. V dropped 5 bases and J dropped 1; count of bases not matched to a gene: 4. CDR3 length equals 14 residues. This CDR3 reads CASSKRGLSYEQYF. CDR3 DNA: TGTGCCAGCAGTAAGCGGGGGCTTTCCTACGAGCAGTACTTC.

The V call is TRBV10-3, the J call TRBJ2-5, with D perhaps TRBD2 (5 bases). The CDR3 covers 12 residues. Germline CDR1 ENHRY, CDR2 SYGVKD. V lost 6 bases and J 5 bases, leaving 10 bases between the germline ends. The CDR3: CAISPGGETQYF. CDR3 nucleotide sequence: TGTGCCATCAGCCCCGGCGGGGAGACCCAGTACTTC.

This clonotype was detected ten times or more. V gene TRBV13 combines with J gene TRBJ2-7; 12 bases are shared with TRBD1. The CDR3 consists of 14 residues. Trimming removed 5 bases from V and 3 bases from J; junction bases left unmatched: 2. Germline values: CDR1 PRHDT, CDR2 FYEKMQ (reference sequence). The CDR3 DNA reads as TGTGCCAGCAGCCGGGACAGGGGGCACTACGAGCAGTACTTC. Amino acids: CASSRDRGHYEQYF. The whole variable domain, filled in from reference TRBV13 and TRBJ2-7, reads AAGVIQSPRHLIKEKRETATLKCYPIPRHDTVYWYQQGPGQDPQFLISFYEKMQSDKGSIPDRFSAQQFSDYHSELNMSSLELGDSALYFCASSRDRGHYEQYFGPGTRLTVT.

There are a few counts of this clonotype. J is TRBJ2-5 and V is TRBV28; D possibly corresponds to TRBD1 (5 bases). Trimming stripped 3 bases from V and 1 base from J, with 9 bases between. This CDR3 is 14 amino acids long. Germline V gene data show CDR1 as MDHEN and CDR2 as SYDVKM. CDR3 nucleotides: TGTGCCAGCAGTTTTGTGGGGCCCCAAGAGACCCAGTACTTC. Its protein product is CASSFVGPQETQYF.

Of note for this clonotype: This clone may be a read error of a much larger clone one base away. CDR3 sequence: CASRDRRSPNSPLHF. CDR3 DNA sequence: TGTGCCAGCAGGGACAGGAGATCCCCCAATTCACCCCTCCACTTT. V and J are TRBV12-3 or TRBV12-4 and TRBJ1-6; 7 bases agree with TRBD1. Losses at the gene ends were 6 bases for V and 7 bases for J; bases not matched to a gene: 9. The CDR3 covers 15 residues.

This clonotype was seen a few times. The J gene is TRBJ2-5, the V gene TRBV27, with 12 bases fitting TRBD2. V shed 2 bases and J 2 bases; nucleotides not matched to a gene: 6. The CDR3 contains 17 residues. From germline, CDR1 is MNHEY and CDR2 SMNVEV (reference sequence). The DNA for the CDR3 is TGTGCCAGCAGTTTACTGGCTAGCGGGGGGGCTCAAGAGACCCAGTACTTC. Its protein is CASSLLASGGAQETQYF.

This clonotype was seen more than once but under ten times. The chain recombines TRBV3-1 with TRBJ2-7, with D perhaps TRBD2 (6 bases). Germline CDR1 reads LGHDT; CDR2 reads YNNKEL (reference sequence). Trimming removed 1 base at V and 7 bases at J, with 11 bases between. The CDR3 consists of 13 residues. CDR3 sequence: CASSQGLGGEQYF. CDR3 nucleotide sequence: TGTGCCAGCAGCCAAGGACTAGGCGGAGAGCAGTACTTC.

In this sample, this clonotype turned up a few times. The chain recombines TRBV30 with TRBJ2-5; D ambiguous. The CDR3 length is 11 residues. Trimming stripped 7 bases from V and 4 bases from J, with 10 bases between. CDR1 and CDR2 from the germline V gene are GTSNPN and SVGIG (reference sequence). The CDR3 region is CASYEGETQYF. CDR3 in DNA: TGTGCCTCCTACGAAGGAGAGACCCAGTACTTC. The full variable domain, rest sourced from reference TRBV30 and TRBJ2-5, is SQTIHQWPATLVQPVGSPLSLECTVEGTSNPNLYWYRQAAGRGLQLLFYSVGIGQISSEVPQNLSASRPQDRQFILSSKKLLLSDSGFYLCASYEGETQYFGPGTRLLVL.